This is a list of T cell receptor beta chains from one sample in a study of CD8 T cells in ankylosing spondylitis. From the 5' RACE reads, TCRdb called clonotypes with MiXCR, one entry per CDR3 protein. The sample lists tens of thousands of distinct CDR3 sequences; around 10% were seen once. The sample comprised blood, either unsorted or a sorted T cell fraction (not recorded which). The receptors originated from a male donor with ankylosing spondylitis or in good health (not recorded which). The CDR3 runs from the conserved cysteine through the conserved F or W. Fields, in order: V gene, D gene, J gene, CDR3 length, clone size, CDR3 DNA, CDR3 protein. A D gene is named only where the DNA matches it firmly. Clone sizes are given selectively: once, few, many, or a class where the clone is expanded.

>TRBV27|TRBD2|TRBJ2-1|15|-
TGTGCCAGCAGTTTCAGACTAGCGGGAGGGTATGAGCAGTTCTTC
CASSFRLAGGYEQFF
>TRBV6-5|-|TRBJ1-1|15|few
TGTGCCAGCAGTTACTCCGGACAGCCGAACACTGAAGCTTTCTTT
CASSYSGQPNTEAFF
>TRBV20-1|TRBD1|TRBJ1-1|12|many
TGCAGTGCTAGAAGACAGGGAGGCGAAGCTTTCTTT
CSARRQGGEAFF
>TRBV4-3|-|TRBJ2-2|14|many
TGCGCCAGCAGCCCTTCCGGGGCAAACGGGGAGCTGTTTTTT
CASSPSGANGELFF
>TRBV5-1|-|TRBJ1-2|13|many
TGCGCCAGCAGCTTGGGGGGATCCGGTGGCTACACCTTC
CASSLGGSGGYTF
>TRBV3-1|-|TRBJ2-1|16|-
TGTGCCAGCAGCCAACCGGGGGCGGGAGCAGTTAATGAGCAGTTCTTC
CASSQPGAGAVNEQFF
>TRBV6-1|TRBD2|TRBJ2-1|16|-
TGTGCCAGCAGGGAACAAGCGGGAGGGGGCTACAATGAGCAGTTCTTC
CASREQAGGGYNEQFF
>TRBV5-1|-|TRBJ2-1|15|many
TGCGCCAGCAGTTCGGAGGGGACAAGCTACAATGAGCAGTTCTTC
CASSSEGTSYNEQFF
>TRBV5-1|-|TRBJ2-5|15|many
TGCGCCAGCAGCTCAGGATCTATCACACAAGAGACCCAGTACTTC
CASSSGSITQETQYF
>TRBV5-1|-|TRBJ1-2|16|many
TGCGCCAGCAGCCCGGACAGTCGGCCCGACTACTATGGCTACACCTTC
CASSPDSRPDYYGYTF
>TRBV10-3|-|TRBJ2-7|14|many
TGTGCCATCAGTACGACTGGAATAACCTACGAGCAGTACTTC
CAISTTGITYEQYF
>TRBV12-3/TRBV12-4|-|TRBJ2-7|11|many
TGTGCCAGCAGTTCCGGCAACGAGCAGTACTTC
CASSSGNEQYF
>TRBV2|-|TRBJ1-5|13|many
TGTGCCAGCAGTGAACAGGGGAATCAGCCCCAGCATTTT
CASSEQGNQPQHF
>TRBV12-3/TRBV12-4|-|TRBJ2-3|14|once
TGTACCAGCAGTTTAGTCAGGGGAACAGATACGCAGTATTTT
CTSSLVRGTDTQYF
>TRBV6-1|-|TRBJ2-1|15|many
TGTGCCAGCAGGGCAAGGACAAGCTCCTACAATGAGCAGTTCTTC
CASRARTSSYNEQFF
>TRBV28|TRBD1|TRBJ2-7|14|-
TGTGCCAGCAGTCTCGGACAGGCGGTTTACCAGCAGTACTTC
CASSLGQAVYQQYF
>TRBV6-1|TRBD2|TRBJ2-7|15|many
TGTGCCAGCAGACCCGAACCGGGACTAGCGTACGAGCAGTACTTC
CASRPEPGLAYEQYF
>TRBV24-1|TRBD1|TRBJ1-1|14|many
TGTGCCACCAGCGACAGGGATCGGGACGCTGAAGCTTTCTTT
CATSDRDRDAEAFF
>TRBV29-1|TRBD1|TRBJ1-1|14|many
TGCAGCGTTGGTCGGCAGGGGGACTACACTGAAGCTTTCTTT
CSVGRQGDYTEAFF
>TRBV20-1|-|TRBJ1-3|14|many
TGCAGTGCTAGAGATATTGGCTCTGGAAACACCATATATTTT
CSARDIGSGNTIYF
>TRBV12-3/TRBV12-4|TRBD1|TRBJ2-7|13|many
TGTGCCAGCAGTTTTCAGGGGGCGCGTGAGCAGTACTTC
CASSFQGAREQYF
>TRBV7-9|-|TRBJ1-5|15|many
TGTGCCAGCAGCTTAGACGGACAACCCAATCAGCCCCAGCATTTT
CASSLDGQPNQPQHF
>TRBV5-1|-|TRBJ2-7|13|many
TGCGCCAGCAGCTCCCGACACTCCTACGAGCAGTACTTC
CASSSRHSYEQYF
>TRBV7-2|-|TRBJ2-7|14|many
TGTGCCAGCAGTTACCTAGAGGGTCGCTACGAGCAGTACTTC
CASSYLEGRYEQYF
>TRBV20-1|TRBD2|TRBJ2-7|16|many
TGCAGTGCTAGAGATCCGGCTCTAGCGGGAACAAGGGAGCAGTACTTC
CSARDPALAGTREQYF
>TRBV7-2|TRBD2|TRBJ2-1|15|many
TGTGCCAGCAACAAAGACCAGCGGGAGGGCCATGAGCAGTTCTTC
CASNKDQREGHEQFF
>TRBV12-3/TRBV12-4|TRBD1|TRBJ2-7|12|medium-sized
TGTGCCAGCAGTGTCGACAGGGGCGAGCAGTACTTC
CASSVDRGEQYF
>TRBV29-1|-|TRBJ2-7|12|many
TGCAGCGTTGATATGGACAGCTACGAGCAGTACTTC
CSVDMDSYEQYF
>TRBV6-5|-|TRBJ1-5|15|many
TGTGCCAGCAGTTACTCGCGGAATCTCCATCAGCCCCAGCATTTT
CASSYSRNLHQPQHF
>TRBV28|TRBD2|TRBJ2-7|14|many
TGTGCCATCGGAGGGCTAGCGGACACCTACGAGCAGTACTTC
CAIGGLADTYEQYF
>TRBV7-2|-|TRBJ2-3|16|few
TGTGCCAGCAGCTGGAGACAGCAGACTAGCACAGATACGCAGTATTTT
CASSWRQQTSTDTQYF
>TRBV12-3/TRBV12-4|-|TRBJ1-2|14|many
TGTGCCAGCAGTTTCTGGGGGAGTGGCAATGGCTACACCTTC
CASSFWGSGNGYTF
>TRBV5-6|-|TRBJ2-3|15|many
TGTGCCAGCAGCTTGAGGGGGACTCACACAGATACGCAGTATTTT
CASSLRGTHTDTQYF
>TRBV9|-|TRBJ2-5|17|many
TGTGCCAGCAGCGGTAGCCCTCGGGAAATTCGACAAGAGACCCAGTACTTC
CASSGSPREIRQETQYF
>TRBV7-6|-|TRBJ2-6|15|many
TGTGCCAGCAGCTTAGTGGCAGTAGGAGCCAACGTCCTGACTTTC
CASSLVAVGANVLTF
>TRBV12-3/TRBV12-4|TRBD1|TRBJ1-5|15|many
TGTGCCAGCAGTTTAGGAACAGGGGGCAGGCAGCCCCAGCATTTT
CASSLGTGGRQPQHF
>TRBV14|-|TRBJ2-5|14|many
TGTGCCAGCAGCCAAGGGGCCAGAAGTGAGACCCAGTACTTC
CASSQGARSETQYF
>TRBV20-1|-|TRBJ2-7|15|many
TGCAGTGCCGAACCCCTTGACGAATCTTCCTACGAGCAGTACTTC
CSAEPLDESSYEQYF
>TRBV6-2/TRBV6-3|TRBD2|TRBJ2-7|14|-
TGTGCCAGCAGTTGGGCTAGCGGGATCTACGAGCAGTACTTC
CASSWASGIYEQYF
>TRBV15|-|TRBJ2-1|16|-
TGTGCCACCAGCAGAGCGTCCGACGGTGCCTACAATGAGCAGTTCTTC
CATSRASDGAYNEQFF
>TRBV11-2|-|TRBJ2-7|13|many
TGTGCCAGCAGCCATAACGGGGCAGGCGAGCAGTACTTC
CASSHNGAGEQYF
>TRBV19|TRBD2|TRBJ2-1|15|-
TGTGCCAGTAGTATTGGTCTAGCGGGATACAATGAGCAGTTCTTC
CASSIGLAGYNEQFF
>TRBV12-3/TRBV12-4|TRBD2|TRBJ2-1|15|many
TGTGCCAGCAGTTTCAAAACTAGCGGGATCGATGAGCAGTTCTTC
CASSFKTSGIDEQFF
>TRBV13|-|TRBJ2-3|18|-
TGTGCCAGCAGCCCCTACTTGGGGACAACAACTAGCACAGATACGCAGTATTTT
CASSPYLGTTTSTDTQYF
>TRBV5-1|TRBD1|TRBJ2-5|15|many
TGCGCCAGCAGCTTGGCGGCAGGGGGTGTAGAGACCCAGTACTTC
CASSLAAGGVETQYF